This TCR beta chain was profiled in a study of T cell responses to AZD1222 COVID-19 vaccine. The count of this clone is one. The V and J ends lost 0 bases and 5 bases, in that order; junction bases with no gene match: 5. The CDR3 is made up of 15 amino acids. Looked up from germline, CDR1 is SGDLS and CDR2 is YYNGEE. Sequencing was performed with immunoSEQ multiplex PCR; in TCRdb, only in-frame clones are kept and a portion is missing. The sample lists about 130,000 clones; more than 75% were seen once. The chain is built from TRBV9 and TRBJ2-1; 7 nucleotides align to TRBD2. Here the sequenced sample was peripheral blood, taken 28 days after the second AZD1222 dose. The sequence came from an adult who received the AZD1222 COVID-19 vaccine. CDR3 coding DNA: TGTGCCAGCAGCGTAGGAGCGGGGCACGACAATGAGCAGTTCTTC. Protein product: CASSVGAGHDNEQFF.